Presented here are 19 T cell receptor beta chains from one specimen sequenced in a study of cytomegalovirus exposure and HLA in healthy donors. The PCR made use of 60 Vbeta and 13 Jbeta primers. Produced via immunoSEQ multiplex PCR; TCRdb's table is partial and in-frame only. The repertoire holds approximately 79,000 clones, around 81% seen once, with about 5.5% in the top ten. The sample comprised PBMCs. The origin of the receptors is a male donor in good health and CMV-seropositive.

The chain carries TRBV6-4 and TRBJ2-6, with a possible D match to TRBD1 (5 bases). The V and J ends lost 1 base and 0 bases respectively, with 7 bases between them. Germline V gene lookup returns CDR1 MRHNA and CDR2 SNTAGT. The length of the CDR3 is 16 residues. The CDR3 DNA reads TGTGCCAGCAGTGACTACAGGACCTCTGGGGCCAACGTCCTGACTTTC. Translating gives CASSDYRTSGANVLTF.

The table lists this clone with a count of one. The V gene is TRBV6-5, the J gene TRBJ2-1, with a tentative D call TRBD1 (6 bases). The length of the CDR3 is 16 residues. Germline CDR1 and CDR2: MNHEY and SVGAGI. The V end lost 0 bases, the J end lost 0 bases, and 9 bases lay between the germline ends. CDR3 DNA sequence: TGTGCCAGCAGTTACTCGGGGGCAAGCTCCTACAATGAGCAGTTCTTC. As protein: CASSYSGASSYNEQFF.

The chain employs TRBV7-3 and TRBJ1-1; 8 positions match TRBD1. The CDR3 has 14 residues. Trimming cost V 4 bases and J 4 bases; bases outside gene matches: 5. In germline, CDR1 is SGHTA, CDR2 FQGTGA. The CDR3 spells CASSSGGPGTEAFF. Here the CDR3 DNA reads TGTGCCAGCAGCTCAGGGGGCCCCGGCACTGAAGCTTTCTTT.

CDR3: CASSLTTSGTYEQYF. CDR3 nucleotide sequence: TGCGCCAGCAGCTTGACGACTAGCGGAACCTACGAGCAGTACTTC. This chain links TRBV5-1 with TRBJ2-5, with TRBD2 identical over 9 bases. TRBJ2-7 matches the DNA end more closely, so the J call is doubtful. Germline V lookup: CDR1 SGHRS, CDR2 YFSETQ. The CDR3 extends over 15 amino acids.

The chain recombines TRBV6-1 with TRBJ1-2; D is ambiguous. The CDR3 extends over 11 amino acids. The germline gives CDR1 MNHNS, CDR2 SASEGT. Trimming took off 6 bases at V and 9 bases at J, with 11 bases between the two ends. The CDR3 bases are TGTGCCAGCAGCGCGGGAGGAAGCTACACCTTC. Protein: CASSAGGSYTF.

This chain connects TRBV5-1 to TRBJ2-3; 12 positions agree with TRBD2. This CDR3 has 15 residues. From germline, CDR1 is SGHRS and CDR2 YFSETQ. Losses at the gene ends were 6 bases for V and 2 bases for J; bases not matched to a gene: 4. This CDR3 is CASKGLAGPTDTQYF. CDR3 nucleotide sequence: TGCGCCAGCAAGGGACTAGCGGGCCCCACAGATACGCAGTATTTT.

The chain links TRBV1 to TRBJ2-3; the D call in the table, TRBD2, was not verified against the DNA. TRBV1 is deemed a pseudogene. The CDR3 extends over 15 amino acids. The CDR3 protein is CTSSRTSGDEDTQYF. DNA of the CDR3: TGCACCAGCAGCCGGACTAGCGGGGATGAAGATACGCAGTATTTT.

The gene calls are TRBV6-1 and TRBJ2-2; 7 nucleotides agree with TRBD1. J gave up 6 bases and V 7 bases, and 5 bases lay outside the gene matches. Germline loops: CDR1 MNHNS, CDR2 SASEGT. The CDR3 sequence is 13 residues long. In nucleotides, the CDR3 is TGTGCCAGCACCATGACAGGGCCCGGGGAGCTGTTTTTT. This gives the protein CASTMTGPGELFF.

The chain employs TRBV28 and TRBJ2-7, with TRBD2 matching 13 bases. Germline V gene lookup returns CDR1 MDHEN and CDR2 SYDVKM. The CDR3 length is 15 residues. After removal of 5 bases from V and 2 bases from J, the junction contained 3 bases not matched to a gene. The CDR3 region is CASSGTSGIAYEQYF. Here the CDR3 DNA reads TGTGCCAGCAGTGGGACTAGCGGGATCGCCTACGAGCAGTACTTC.

V usage is TRBV28 and J usage is TRBJ1-5, with unresolved D. This CDR3 spans 15 amino acids. CDR1 is MDHEN, CDR2 SYDVKM, per germline. With 2 bases removed from V and 2 bases from J, the gap between germline ends came to 10 bases. CDR3 sequence reads: CASSLELAGNQPQHF. CDR3 bases: TGTGCCAGCAGTTTAGAACTTGCCGGCAATCAGCCCCAGCATTTT.

This clone came up a few times. The CDR3 region has the DNA TGTGCCAGCAGCCCCAGGGGTCACGAGGGAGCCTACGAGCAGTACTTC. Translating it yields CASSPRGHEGAYEQYF. V is TRBV11-2 and J is TRBJ2-7; a possible D gene is TRBD1 (6 bases). Trimming stripped 5 bases from V and 2 bases from J, with 19 bases between. The CDR3 is made up of 16 amino acids. Germline V gene lookup returns CDR1 SGHAT and CDR2 FQNNGV.

V gene TRBV7-9 combines with J gene TRBJ1-4; TRBD1 matches 8 bases. Germline assignment: CDR1 SEHNR and CDR2 FQNEAQ (reference sequence). CDR3 length equals 16 residues. V gave up 4 bases and J gave up 0 bases; unmatched junction bases: 4. The CDR3 is CASSSPTGATNEKLFF. In DNA form, the CDR3 reads TGTGCCAGCAGCTCCCCGACAGGGGCAACTAATGAAAAACTGTTTTTT. The variable domain in full, with the rest retrieved from reference TRBV7-9 and TRBJ1-4, is DTGVSQNPRHKITKRGQNVTFRCDPISEHNRLYWYRQTLGQGPEFLTYFQNEAQLEKSRLLSDRFSAERPKGSFSTLEIQRTEQGDSAMYLCASSSPTGATNEKLFFGSGTQLSVL.

There are a few counts of this clone. The gene calls are TRBV4-1 and TRBJ1-5, with a weak D call TRBD1 (5 bases). CDR1 is MGHRA, CDR2 YSYEKL, per germline. CDR3 length: 14 residues. V shed 9 bases and J shed 1 base, with 13 bases lying between them. CDR3 amino acids: CASGGGTSNQPQHF. The CDR3 nucleotides are TGCGCCAGTGGGGGGGGAACCAGCAATCAGCCCCAGCATTTT.

This chain uses TRBV5-1 with TRBJ2-5, with TRBD1 identical over 9 bases. V gave up 4 bases and J gave up 4 bases; unmatched junction bases: 2. The length of the CDR3 is 13 residues. Per the germline V gene, CDR1 is SGHRS and CDR2 is YFSETQ. The CDR3 sequence: CASSPGQGETQYF. The CDR3 DNA sequence: TGCGCCAGCAGCCCGGGACAGGGAGAGACCCAGTACTTC.

The J gene is TRBJ2-4, the V gene TRBV25-1; D is perhaps TRBD2 (5 bases). Per the germline V gene, CDR1 is MGHDK and CDR2 is SYGVNS. The ends were cut back, 3 bases at V and 2 bases at J, with 14 bases in the middle. The CDR3 length is 16 residues. For the CDR3, the DNA is TGTGCCAGCAGTGAGGTAACCACGGGGACCAAAAACATTCAGTACTTC. Translation gives CASSEVTTGTKNIQYF.

This sequence joins TRBV9 and TRBJ1-6, with D perhaps matching TRBD1 (6 bases). CDR3 size: 14 residues. Germline values: CDR1 SGDLS, CDR2 YYNGEE. V was cut by 1 base and J by 8 bases, with 10 bases left in between. The CDR3 DNA sequence: TGTGCCAGCAGCGTACTCTCAGGGGATTCACCCCTCCACTTT. Protein: CASSVLSGDSPLHF.

This clone was observed once. This chain links TRBV29-1 with TRBJ1-2; no clear D gene. CDR3 length: 13 amino acids. Between the trimmed V and J ends, which lost 0 bases and 4 bases, there was a span of 9 bases. Germline V lookup: CDR1 SQVTM, CDR2 ANQGSEA. CDR3 DNA: TGCAGCGTTGAAGACGCAAGAGCCTATGGCTACACCTTC. Translated, it gives CSVEDARAYGYTF.

The genes are TRBV12-2 and TRBJ2-3; the D call of TRBD2 is as the table states it, not checked on the DNA. TRBV12-2 is shown as a pseudogene. The CDR3 contains 20 residues. The CDR3 region has the DNA TGTGCAAGTCGCTTAGCGGGTGGGGGGACCGAATCAACCCCCCCAGATACGCAGTATTTT. Its protein is CASRLAGGGTESTPPDTQYF.

V gene TRBV5-5 combines with J gene TRBJ1-1; 7 bases agree with TRBD1. The CDR3 is 15 amino acids. Germline CDR1 is SGHKS and CDR2 is YYEKEE (reference sequence). Trimming at V came to 1 base and at J to 4 bases, leaving 7 bases not matched to a gene. CDR3 loop: CASSLRVGGGTEAFF. CDR3 coding DNA: TGTGCCAGCAGCTTGAGGGTAGGGGGCGGCACTGAAGCTTTCTTT.